The T cell receptor (beta chain) under discussion was sequenced for a study of cytomegalovirus exposure and HLA in healthy donors. Comments on this clone: Antigen: not known.

In the PCR, 60 Vbeta and 13 Jbeta primers were used. Repertoires were generated with immunoSEQ multiplex PCR, while TCRdb's copy carries only in-frame clones and drops some. The sample lists roughly 98,000 clones; around 77% were seen once. Per the germline V gene, CDR1 is SGDLS and CDR2 is YYNGEE. This CDR3 has 15 residues. V gave up 1 base and J gave up 1 base, with 11 bases separating them. Study-level findings and limits: Later on, an analysis found that several of the most significant clusters appeared to be linked to common viral pathogens, which included parvovirus B19. Through in vitro validation, a few CMV-associated chains were shown to be specific for CMV antigens. It was approximately 160 TCR beta chains that were listed as cytomegalovirus-associated. Immune exposure information available was restricted to CMV serostatus.

The clonotype comes from a man aged 35-49 years in good health and CMV-seronegative. The V call is TRBV9, the J call TRBJ1-1; D is possibly TRBD1 (6 bases). Source material: PBMCs. The CDR3 nucleotides are TGTGCCAGCAGCGTATCGACAGGAGAGAACACTGAAGCTTTCTTT. Translating it yields CASSVSTGENTEAFF.